The next 27 T cell receptor beta chains were all read from a single sample in a study of beta chain features in type 1 diabetes. Sequenced material consisted of expressed TCRB transcripts (all of the isolated RNA was reverse transcribed). Here immunoSEQ multiplex PCR was the method, and the copy in TCRdb shows in-frame clones only, minus some. The data contain 200,000 to 300,000 clones, roughly 11% of them singletons. No antigen is known for these receptors. Study conclusions and caveats: Researchers report that Type 1 diabetes patients had moderately but significantly shorter TCRB CDR3s across all four CD4+ subsets.

Source material: naive CD4+ T cells from blood. The receptor source for this set is a man aged 30 to 45 with type 1 diabetes.

The CDR3, as DNA: TGTGCCAGTAGTCTTGCGGACAGGATCTACGAGCAGTACTTC. This sequence encodes CASSLADRIYEQYF. The genes are TRBV19 and TRBJ2-7; 7 bases fit TRBD1. Germline V gene sequence: CDR1 LNHDA, CDR2 SQIVND (reference sequence). Trimming cost V 5 bases and J 3 bases; bases outside gene matches: 7. There are 14 residues in the CDR3.

The J gene is TRBJ1-1, the V gene TRBV27; D is unclear. The ends were cut back, 3 bases at V and 7 bases at J, with 15 bases in the middle. CDR3 length equals 14 residues. CDR1 and CDR2 from the germline V gene are MNHEY and SMNVEV (reference sequence). CDR3 protein: CASSFGSRSGEAFF. The DNA of the CDR3 is TGTGCCAGCAGTTTCGGTAGTAGATCTGGTGAAGCTTTCTTT.

CDR3 sequence (DNA): TGTGCCAGCAGCCAAGAATTGGGACAGTACCAGTACTTC. Protein: CASSQELGQYQYF. The gene calls are TRBV4-2 and TRBJ2-5; 7 nucleotides line up with TRBD1. V lost 0 bases and J lost 10; bases outside the gene matches: 5. The germline V gene has CDR1 LGHNA and CDR2 YNFKEQ. This CDR3 has 13 residues.

The gene calls are TRBV5-1 and TRBJ2-3; 7 bases line up with TRBD1. Per the germline V gene, CDR1 is SGHRS and CDR2 is YFSETQ. The junction had 9 bases not matched to a gene; V was cut back by 5 bases and J by 0 bases. The CDR3 is 16 amino acids. In DNA, the CDR3 is TGCGCCAGCAGGAACCCCGGGACAGCTAGCACAGATACGCAGTATTTT. Protein: CASRNPGTASTDTQYF.

This clone appeared a few times. V usage is TRBV2 and J usage is TRBJ2-1, with D possibly TRBD1 on 6 matching bases. The CDR3 spans 12 residues. Germline lookup yields CDR1 SNHLY and CDR2 FYNNEI. V lost 4 bases and J 6 bases, leaving 7 bases between the germline ends. The CDR3, as DNA: TGTGCCAGCAGTGGAGGGGGCAATGAGCAGTTCTTC. This codes for CASSGGGNEQFF.

V gene TRBV2 combines with J gene TRBJ1-1, with 9 positions matching TRBD1. The length of the CDR3 is 12 residues. Germline V gene sequence: CDR1 SNHLY, CDR2 FYNNEI. The V and J ends lost 5 bases and 11 bases, in that order; junction bases with no gene match: 6. The DNA of the CDR3 is TGTGCCAGCAGTCGGGACAGGGAAGGTGCTTTCTTT. As protein: CASSRDREGAFF.

This clone showed up just a few times. This rearrangement joins TRBV5-1 to TRBJ2-1; tentatively, D is TRBD1 (6 bases). V was pared by 5 bases and J by 5 bases, with 11 bases between. There are 13 residues in the CDR3. Germline V lookup: CDR1 SGHRS, CDR2 YFSETQ. CDR3 loop: CASSPGVNNEQFF. In DNA form, the CDR3 reads TGCGCCAGCAGTCCAGGGGTTAACAATGAGCAGTTCTTC.

The rearrangement joins TRBV2 to TRBJ1-1, with D possibly TRBD1 on 5 matching bases. This CDR3 comprises 14 residues. CDR1 and CDR2 from the germline V gene are SNHLY and FYNNEI. The V end lost 7 bases, the J end lost 3 bases, and 15 bases lay between the germline ends. The CDR3 bases are TGTGCCAGCACCCATAAGGGGTCGCACACTGAAGCTTTCTTT. Translated, it gives CASTHKGSHTEAFF.

This clone was seen a few times. The genes are TRBV2 and TRBJ2-7; D ambiguous. V lost 3 bases, J lost 4 bases, and 4 bases lay in between. The CDR3 sequence is 11 residues long. CDR1 is SNHLY and CDR2 is FYNNEI in the germline V gene. The CDR3 DNA is TGTGCCAGCAGTGAGGCATACGAGCAGTACTTC. Its protein is CASSEAYEQYF.

This chain links TRBV6-5 with TRBJ1-2; 7 positions agree with TRBD1. CDR3 length: 14 amino acids. The germline V gene encodes CDR1 MNHEY and CDR2 SVGAGI. V lost 4 bases, J lost 4 bases, and 6 bases stayed unmatched. The CDR3 DNA is TGTGCCAGCAGTTTCGACAGGGACGGCTATGGCTACACCTTC. It specifies CASSFDRDGYGYTF.

The V call is TRBV6-1, the J call TRBJ1-2; no clear D gene. The V gene's germline CDR1 is MNHNS and CDR2 SASEGT. Trimming left V 3 bases short and J 12 bases short, with 20 bases between. CDR3 size: 14 residues. CDR3 in DNA: TGTGCCAGCAGTGACGGTACCGCCGTGTCCGTCAACACCTTC. It is translated as CASSDGTAVSVNTF.

This clone has a handful of counts. The junction departs from germline at one end; a sequencing error may be responsible. The chain carries TRBV14 and TRBJ2-7, with 9 bases lining up with TRBD1. Germline values: CDR1 SGHDN, CDR2 FVKESK. The CDR3 extends over 15 amino acids. Here the CDR3 reads CASSRTGTGPSERYF. The DNA of the CDR3 is TGTGCCAGCAGCCGCACCGGGACAGGGCCCTCGGAGCGGTACTTC. Drawing the rest from reference TRBV14 and TRBJ2-7, the complete variable domain is EAGVTQFPSHSVIEKGQTVTLRCDPISGHDNLYWYRRVMGKEIKFLLHFVKESKQDESGMPNNRFLAERTGGTYSTLKVQPAELEDSGVYFCASSRTGTGPSERYFGPGTRLTVT.

This clone turned up a few times. The rearrangement uses TRBV4-1 and TRBJ1-6; D unclear. The CDR3 extends over 16 amino acids. Germline V gene data show CDR1 as MGHRA and CDR2 as YSYEKL. V was clipped by 1 base and J by 5 bases, with 12 bases between them. The CDR3 sequence: CASSQGRVVDNSPLHF. CDR3 DNA: TGCGCCAGCAGCCAAGGGAGGGTAGTTGATAATTCACCCCTCCACTTT.

The gene calls are TRBV18 and TRBJ1-2, with D possibly TRBD1 on 5 matching bases. Germline CDR1 reads KGHSH; CDR2 reads LQKENI. This CDR3 contains 14 residues. Between the trimmed V and J ends, which lost 3 bases and 3 bases, there was a span of 11 bases. The CDR3 protein is CASSPWQGDYGYTF. CDR3 nucleotides: TGTGCCAGCTCACCGTGGCAGGGTGACTATGGCTACACCTTC.

This clone was found a few times. The junction does not match germline at one end; this may be a read error. The chain combines TRBV7-7 with TRBJ2-1; TRBD1 might be the D (5 bases). CDR1 is SSHAT, CDR2 FNYEAQ, per germline (reference sequence). This CDR3 has 14 residues. CDR3 protein: CASSLGPGLDEQFF. The CDR3 DNA reads as TGTGCTAGCAGCTTGGGGCCAGGGTTAGATGAGCAGTTCTTC.

This clone was picked up a small number of times. V and J are TRBV25-1 and TRBJ2-5; D is possibly TRBD2 (5 bases). CDR3 size: 13 residues. Germline CDR1 reads MGHDK; CDR2 reads SYGVNS. V was trimmed by 5 bases and J by 4 bases, leaving 11 bases between them. The CDR3 nucleotides read TGTGCCAGCAGTCCGGGGTGGGGAGAGACCCAGTACTTC. It is translated as CASSPGWGETQYF.

The chain couples TRBV20-1 to TRBJ1-5; D possibly corresponds to TRBD1 (6 bases). This CDR3 is 11 amino acids long. Germline lookup yields CDR1 DFQATT and CDR2 SNEGSKA (reference sequence). The V and J ends lost 0 bases and 14 bases respectively, with 11 bases between them. The CDR3 protein is CSARDPAGEHF. The CDR3 DNA follows: TGCAGTGCTAGAGATCCGGCAGGGGAGCATTTT.

This clone showed up just a few times. The rearrangement uses TRBV7-2 and TRBJ2-5, with D tentatively TRBD1 (5 bases). CDR1 is SGHTA and CDR2 is FQGNSA in the germline V gene. This CDR3 contains 15 residues. V lost 2 bases, J lost 1 base, and 11 bases lay in between. In nucleotides, the CDR3 is TGTGCCAGCAGCTTATTCGGCAGGGCCCAAGAGACCCAGTACTTC. This encodes CASSLFGRAQETQYF.

This clone was seen more than once but under ten times. The chain couples TRBV19 to TRBJ1-1; weak D call: TRBD1 (5 bases). The length of the CDR3 is 13 residues. Germline loops: CDR1 LNHDA, CDR2 SQIVND (reference sequence). Trimming left V 10 bases short and J 12 bases short, with 24 bases between. The DNA of the CDR3 is TGTGCCAAACCAATCACCAGGGTGATGTTGACTTTCTTT. Translated: CAKPITRVMLTFF. Using reference TRBV19 and TRBJ1-1 for the parts outside the CDR3, the full variable domain is DGGITQSPKYLFRKEGQNVTLSCEQNLNHDAMYWYRQDPGQGLRLIYYSQIVNDFQKGDIAEGYSVSREKKESFPLTVTSAQKNPTAFYLCAKPITRVMLTFFGQGTRLTVV.

This clone has a handful of counts. The chain uses TRBV6-5 and TRBJ2-3; 9 bases are a match to TRBD2. The CDR3 runs 14 residues. J was trimmed by 8 bases and V by 1 base; bases with no gene match: 4. The V gene's germline CDR1 is MNHEY and CDR2 SVGAGI. The CDR3 region has the DNA TGTGCCAGCAGTTACTGGGCTAGCGGGGTTACGCAGTATTTT. It yields the protein CASSYWASGVTQYF.

The rearrangement links TRBV5-8 to TRBJ1-2; the D is unclear. Germline values: CDR1 SGHTS, CDR2 YDEGEE. This CDR3 spans 14 amino acids. V was clipped by 7 bases and J by 4 bases, with 17 bases between them. The CDR3 coding sequence is TGTGCCAGCCGTCTGGTCTCGGGATTCTATGGCTACACCTTC. Translated: CASRLVSGFYGYTF.

A few counts support this clone. This sequence joins TRBV18 and TRBJ2-1; tentatively, D is TRBD1 (5 bases). The V gene's germline CDR1 is KGHSH and CDR2 LQKENI. V lost 4 bases, J lost 4 bases, and 5 bases lay in between. This CDR3 has 12 amino acids. The CDR3 coding sequence is TGTGCCAGCTCACAGGGGTACAATGAGCAGTTCTTC. Its protein is CASSQGYNEQFF.

The V and J genes are TRBV13 and TRBJ2-7, with D perhaps TRBD2 (6 bases). V lost 2 bases and J 0 bases, leaving 11 bases between the germline ends. The CDR3 is made up of 15 amino acids. Germline CDR1 PRHDT, CDR2 FYEKMQ (reference sequence). The CDR3 here is CASSLMVGSSYEQYF. The CDR3 DNA sequence: TGTGCCAGCAGCTTAATGGTCGGGAGCTCCTACGAGCAGTACTTC.

This clone was observed a handful of times. J is TRBJ2-3 and V is TRBV28; TRBD1 matches 8 bases. Germline CDR1 MDHEN, CDR2 SYDVKM. V dropped 6 bases and J dropped 6; count of bases not matched to a gene: 14. This CDR3 comprises 16 residues. CDR3 in amino acids: CASSLFQTGVSDTQYF. As DNA, the CDR3 is TGTGCCAGCAGCCTCTTTCAGACAGGGGTTAGCGATACGCAGTATTTT.

This clone was seen more than once but under ten times. This chain connects TRBV29-1 to TRBJ1-4; TRBD1 is a possible D gene (6 bases). Germline V gene lookup returns CDR1 SQVTM and CDR2 ANQGSEA. Trimming took 7 bases from V and 8 from J, leaving 11 bases between them. The CDR3 runs 11 residues. The CDR3 spells CSGGGGEKLFF. In DNA, the CDR3 is TGCAGCGGGGGGGGCGGCGAAAAACTGTTTTTT.

The V call is TRBV7-2, the J call TRBJ2-1; TRBD2 is a possible D gene (7 bases). CDR1 is SGHTA, CDR2 FQGNSA, per germline. The CDR3 covers 16 residues. V lost 1 base and J lost 8, with 18 bases in between. CDR3 in amino acids: CASSLVLRGGLDEQFF. CDR3 nucleotide sequence: TGTGCCAGCAGCTTAGTGTTGAGGGGGGGCCTCGATGAGCAGTTCTTC.

J is TRBJ2-3 and V is TRBV18, with 7 bases lining up with TRBD1. In germline, CDR1 is KGHSH, CDR2 LQKENI. With V trimmed by 4 bases and J by 4 bases, 5 bases remained unmatched. The CDR3 is 14 residues long. The CDR3 spells CASSQTGLADTQYF. CDR3 bases: TGTGCCAGCTCACAGACAGGGTTGGCAGATACGCAGTATTTT. Full variable domain (outside the CDR3, taken from reference TRBV18 and TRBJ2-3): NAGVMQNPRHLVRRRGQEARLRCSPMKGHSHVYWYRQLPEEGLKFMVYLQKENIIDESGMPKERFSAEFPKEGPSILRIQQVVRGDSAAYFCASSQTGLADTQYFGPGTRLTVL.